Described below is a single TCR beta chain sequence and its context. What it binds is not known. This sample is drawn from a study of graft-versus-host responses after intestinal transplantation. Study-level background: Isolated intestinal, liver-intestinal, or multivisceral transplants were what recipients had. Every recipient had anti-thymocyte globulin induction and around 3 years of tacrolimus plus steroids.

CDR3 length: 14 residues. Per the germline V gene, CDR1 is MNHEY and CDR2 is SVGAGI. V shed 6 bases and J 2 bases; nucleotides not matched to a gene: 4. Repertoires were generated with immunoSEQ multiplex PCR, while TCRdb's copy carries only in-frame clones and drops some. Of around 64,000 clones in the sample, 85% to 95% are singletons; the top ten hold 0.38%. Study-level results: Among recipient marrow samples, GvH clones were found; some appeared first in ileum or blood. Individuals carrying graft-donor T cell macrochimerism showed high graft-versus-host to host-versus-graft clonal ratios in allografts.

This chain links TRBV6-5 with TRBJ1-3; 7 bases match TRBD1. The sequence came from a human donor who was the organ donor for an intestinal transplant. The starting material was unstimulated CD4+ T cells sorted from spleen or lymph node cells, obtained before transplant. The CDR3 loop is CASRQQGPGNTIYF. CDR3 nucleotide sequence: TGTGCCAGCAGACAACAGGGGCCTGGAAACACCATATATTTT.